One and the same sample provided the 19 T cell receptor beta chains below, sequenced in a study of T cell responses to AZD1222 COVID-19 vaccine. TCRdb keeps only in-frame clones here, not all; method: immunoSEQ multiplex PCR. The sample has about 110,000 clones, over 75% seen once; the top ten hold roughly 4.8%. The sample in question was peripheral blood, obtained on day 0 of AZD1222 vaccination. These receptors came from an adult in good health.

The chain has TRBV11-2 and TRBJ2-7; D unclear. The CDR3 sequence is 14 residues long. Germline CDR1 reads SGHAT; CDR2 reads FQNNGV. The V gene lost 7 bases and the J gene lost 2 bases, with 15 bases spanning the gap. The CDR3, as DNA: TGTGCCAGCACCGAGGTGGAGTTACCCTACGAGCAGTACTTC. This translates into CASTEVELPYEQYF.

The gene calls are TRBV6-5 and TRBJ1-1, with D maybe TRBD1 (5 bases). There are 15 residues in the CDR3. V shed 2 bases and J shed 4 bases, with 14 bases lying between them. The germline CDR1 and CDR2 sequences are MNHEY and SVGAGI. CDR3 in amino acids: CASSYTRVSSTEAFF. In nucleotides, the CDR3 is TGTGCCAGCAGTTACACCAGGGTGTCGAGCACTGAAGCTTTCTTT.

This chain joins TRBV5-1 and TRBJ2-3, with D maybe TRBD2 (6 bases). The germline V and J ends were trimmed by 2 bases and 0 bases, with 13 bases remaining between them. The germline V gene encodes CDR1 SGHRS and CDR2 YFSETQ. The CDR3 spans 16 residues. The CDR3 reads CASSLTGGISTDTQYF. The CDR3 DNA reads as TGCGCCAGCAGCTTAACGGGCGGGATTAGCACAGATACGCAGTATTTT.

The chain joins TRBV7-9 to TRBJ1-1, with no clear D. This CDR3 has 14 residues. Germline lookup yields CDR1 SEHNR and CDR2 FQNEAQ (reference sequence). V lost 1 base, J lost 0 bases, and 6 bases lay in between. The CDR3 bases are TGTGCCAGCAGCTTAGAGGGTCTGAACACTGAAGCTTTCTTT. This sequence encodes CASSLEGLNTEAFF.

This chain links TRBV7-8 with TRBJ1-3; D remains unclear. The CDR3 has 14 amino acids. CDR1 is SGHVS, CDR2 FQNEAQ, per germline. Trimming stripped 8 bases from V and 0 bases from J, with 11 bases between. The CDR3 spells CASRRGASGNTIYF. The CDR3 nucleotides are TGTGCCAGCCGAAGAGGCGCCTCTGGAAACACCATATATTTT.

The count of this clone is one. This chain joins TRBV5-6 and TRBJ2-3, with unresolved D. The V and J ends lost 0 bases and 3 bases respectively, with 5 bases between them. The germline V gene encodes CDR1 SGHDT and CDR2 YYEEEE. The CDR3 consists of 13 residues. As DNA, the CDR3 is TGTGCCAGCAGCTTGGCCGGGACAGATACGCAGTATTTT. Its translation is CASSLAGTDTQYF.

This sequence joins TRBV7-2 and TRBJ1-3; D ambiguous. The CDR3 runs 15 residues. CDR1 is SGHTA, CDR2 FQGNSA, per germline. V shed 4 bases and J shed 0 bases, with 10 bases lying between them. The CDR3 reads CASSSDFRSGNTIYF. CDR3 nucleotides: TGTGCCAGCAGCTCGGACTTTCGCTCTGGAAACACCATATATTTT.

The chain couples TRBV5-1 to TRBJ1-1, with 8 bases that match TRBD1. Losses at the gene ends were 3 bases for V and 4 bases for J; bases not matched to a gene: 2. In germline, CDR1 is SGHRS, CDR2 YFSETQ. This CDR3 region has 13 residues. The CDR3 DNA follows: TGCGCCAGCAGCTGGGGGACAGGCACTGAAGCTTTCTTT. It yields the protein CASSWGTGTEAFF.

This clone was seen once. The chain uses TRBV7-2 and TRBJ2-5; TRBD1 is a possible D gene (6 bases). CDR1 is SGHTA and CDR2 is FQGNSA in the germline V gene. This CDR3 region has 15 residues. Trimming cost V 5 bases and J 1 base, with 14 bases left between them. The chain's CDR3 is CASSPSRGTQETQYF. CDR3 DNA sequence: TGTGCCAGCAGCCCCTCTAGGGGGACCCAAGAGACCCAGTACTTC.

This sequence joins TRBV12-3 or TRBV12-4 and TRBJ1-1; D is uncertain. V was clipped by 4 bases and J by 0 bases, with 6 bases between them. This CDR3 has 13 amino acids. CDR3 loop: CASSSDVNTEAFF. The CDR3 DNA sequence: TGTGCCAGCAGTTCGGACGTGAACACTGAAGCTTTCTTT.

In this sample, this clone turned up once. CDR3: CASSTRDRLTTQYF. The CDR3 DNA is TGTGCCAGTAGTACCCGGGACAGACTGACGACCCAGTACTTC. This sequence joins TRBV19 and TRBJ2-5; 7 bases line up with TRBD1. Per the germline V gene, CDR1 is LNHDA and CDR2 is SQIVND (reference sequence). The junction had 9 bases not matched to a gene; V was cut back by 4 bases and J by 7 bases. This CDR3 contains 14 residues.

This clone was seen just once. The V and J genes are TRBV30 and TRBJ1-3, with TRBD1 as a possible D gene (5 bases). In germline, CDR1 is GTSNPN, CDR2 SVGIG (reference sequence). Trimming left V 1 base short and J 10 bases short, with 14 bases between. This CDR3 region has 13 residues. CDR3 nucleotide sequence: TGTGCCTGGAGTGAGGGACCGCGGACGACCATATATTTT. Encoded protein: CAWSEGPRTTIYF.

CDR3: CASSSLGRRDGGTGELFF. CDR3 coding DNA: TGTGCCAGCAGCTCTCTCGGGCGTCGGGACGGGGGGACCGGGGAGCTGTTTTTT. The chain joins TRBV11-2 to TRBJ2-2; 7 positions match TRBD2. Germline V gives CDR1 SGHAT, CDR2 FQNNGV. This CDR3 region has 18 residues. J gave up 5 bases and V 4 bases, and 16 bases lay outside the gene matches.

This clone was recorded once. The rearrangement uses TRBV6-5 and TRBJ2-3, with a tentative D call TRBD2 (6 bases). Germline values: CDR1 MNHEY, CDR2 SVGAGI. The CDR3 is made up of 14 amino acids. Trimming cost V 6 bases and J 7 bases, with 17 bases left between them. This chain's CDR3 is CASSPTPGLNTQYF. CDR3 sequence (DNA): TGTGCCAGCAGCCCCACCCCGGGACTCAATACGCAGTATTTT.

V gene TRBV23-1 combines with J gene TRBJ2-7; 10 nucleotides agree with TRBD1. TRBV23-1 is an open reading frame whose function is uncertain. This CDR3 contains 16 residues. Trimming took 3 bases from V and 1 from J; bases not matched to a gene: 6. In DNA form, the CDR3 reads TGCGCCAGCAGTCACTCCGGACAGGGGGTGTCCTACGAGCAGTACTTC. Translating gives CASSHSGQGVSYEQYF.

The chain recombines TRBV6-2 or TRBV6-3 with TRBJ2-3; 7 bases are shared with TRBD2. With V trimmed by 2 bases and J by 1 base, 6 bases remained unmatched. The CDR3 is made up of 16 amino acids. The germline V gene encodes CDR1 MNHEY and CDR2 SVGEGT. The CDR3 loop reads CASSYATSDGTDTQYF. For the CDR3, the DNA is TGTGCCAGCAGTTACGCTACTAGCGATGGCACAGATACGCAGTATTTT.

The chain joins TRBV24-1 to TRBJ1-4, with 7 bases aligning to TRBD1. The V gene's germline CDR1 is KGHDR and CDR2 SFDVKD. V shed 0 bases and J 13 bases; nucleotides not matched to a gene: 4. This CDR3 has 13 amino acids. CDR3 protein: CATSDLTGELLFF. The CDR3 DNA is TGTGCCACCAGTGATTTGACAGGGGAGTTACTGTTTTTT.

This clone turned up a few times. The chain links TRBV30 to TRBJ1-2; possible D gene TRBD1, 6 bases. Germline lookup yields CDR1 GTSNPN and CDR2 SVGIG (reference sequence). The CDR3 is 12 amino acids. V was clipped by 8 bases and J by 6 bases, with 16 bases between them. CDR3 residues: CARSTGYDGYTF. As DNA, the CDR3 is TGTGCCAGATCTACAGGGTATGATGGCTACACCTTC.

The chain couples TRBV21-1 to TRBJ1-2. TRBV21-1 represents a pseudogene. CDR3 length: 16 residues. CDR3 region: CASSKRKRGARDGYTF. The CDR3 region has the DNA TGTGCCAGCAGCAAAAGGAAAAGGGGGGCTAGAGATGGCTACACCTTC.